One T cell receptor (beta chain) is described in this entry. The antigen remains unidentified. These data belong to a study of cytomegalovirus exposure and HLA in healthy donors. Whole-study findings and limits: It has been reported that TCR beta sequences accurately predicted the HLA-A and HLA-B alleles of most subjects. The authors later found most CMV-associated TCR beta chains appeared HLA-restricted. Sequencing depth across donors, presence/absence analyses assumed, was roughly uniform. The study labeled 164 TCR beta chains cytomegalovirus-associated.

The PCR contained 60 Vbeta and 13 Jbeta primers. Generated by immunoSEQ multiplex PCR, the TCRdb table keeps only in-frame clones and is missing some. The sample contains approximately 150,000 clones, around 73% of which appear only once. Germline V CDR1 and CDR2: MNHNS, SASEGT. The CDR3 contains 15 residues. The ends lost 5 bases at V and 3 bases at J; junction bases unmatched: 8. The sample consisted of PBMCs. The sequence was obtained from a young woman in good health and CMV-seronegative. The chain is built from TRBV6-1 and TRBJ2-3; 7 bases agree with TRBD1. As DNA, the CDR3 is TGTGCCAGCAGTCTAAGGACAGGAACGACAGATACGCAGTATTTT. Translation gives CASSLRTGTTDTQYF.